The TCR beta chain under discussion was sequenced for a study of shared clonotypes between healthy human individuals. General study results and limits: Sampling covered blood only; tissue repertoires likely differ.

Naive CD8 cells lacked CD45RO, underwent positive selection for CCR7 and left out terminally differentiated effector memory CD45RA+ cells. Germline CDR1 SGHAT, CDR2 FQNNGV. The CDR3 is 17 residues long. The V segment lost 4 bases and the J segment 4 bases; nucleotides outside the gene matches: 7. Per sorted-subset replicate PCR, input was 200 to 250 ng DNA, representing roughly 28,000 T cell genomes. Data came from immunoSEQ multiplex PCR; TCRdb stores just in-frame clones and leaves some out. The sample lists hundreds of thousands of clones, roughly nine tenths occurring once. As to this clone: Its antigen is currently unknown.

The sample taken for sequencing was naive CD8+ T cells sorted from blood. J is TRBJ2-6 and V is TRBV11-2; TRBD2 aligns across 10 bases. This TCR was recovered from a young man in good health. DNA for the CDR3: TGTGCCAGCAGCTCGTTAGCGGGAGGTCCCGGGGCCAACGTCCTGACTTTC. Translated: CASSSLAGGPGANVLTF. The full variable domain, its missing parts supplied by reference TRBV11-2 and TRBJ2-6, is EAGVAQSPRYKIIEKRQSVAFWCNPISGHATLYWYQQILGQGPKLLIQFQNNGVVDDSQLPKDRFSAERLKGVDSTLKIQPAKLEDSAVYLCASSSLAGGPGANVLTFGAGSRLTVL.